The 14 T cell receptor beta chains presented below share a single source sample, sequenced in a study of human T cells and chemical hapten exposure. Time point given: pre-sensitization, week 0. Specified treatment: therapeutic diphenylcyclopropenone sensitization with weekly scalp DPC. TCRdb re-analysed the RACE reads in MiXCR, keeping a single row per CDR3 protein. The sample includes approximately 320,000 distinct CDR3 sequences, about 5% of them seen just once. The sample in question was whole blood, obtained in connection with sensitization to the hapten diphenylcyclopropenone (DPC). Receptors were obtained from a woman aged 18-35 years with alopecia areata. Some clones in this sample may be carry-over from other donors' samples.

This clonotype was seen ten or more times. This chain joins TRBV7-2 and TRBJ1-6, with 8 bases identical to TRBD1. The germline gives CDR1 SGHTA, CDR2 FQGNSA. This CDR3 is 16 amino acids long. V trimming: 0 bases; J trimming: 7 bases; junction bases outside the gene matches: 5. The DNA for the CDR3 is TGTGCCAGCAGCTTAGCCAGCAGGGGGCCAAATTCACCCCTCCACTTT. Amino acids: CASSLASRGPNSPLHF.

The rearrangement uses TRBV19 and TRBJ1-5; TRBD1 agrees at 7 bases. Trimming took 5 bases from V and 0 from J; bases not matched to a gene: 13. Germline V lookup: CDR1 LNHDA, CDR2 SQIVND (reference sequence). This CDR3 spans 18 amino acids. CDR3 sequence: CASSAGTAQGYSNQPQHF. CDR3 bases: TGTGCCAGTAGTGCCGGGACAGCGCAAGGCTATAGCAATCAGCCCCAGCATTTT.

This clonotype was detected a few times. The J gene is TRBJ1-2, the V gene TRBV7-6; 7 bases map to TRBD1. Trimming at V came to 1 base and at J to 4 bases, leaving 6 bases not matched to a gene. This CDR3 has 15 amino acids. Germline values: CDR1 SGHVS, CDR2 FNYEAQ. This CDR3 reads CASSLGRGPLYGYTF. CDR3 DNA sequence: TGTGCCAGCAGCTTAGGAAGGGGGCCCCTCTATGGCTACACCTTC.

This clonotype was counted ten times or more. V and J are TRBV7-2 and TRBJ1-4; D possibly corresponds to TRBD1 (5 bases). The germline CDR1 and CDR2 sequences are SGHTA and FQGNSA. The V end lost 1 base, the J end lost 5 bases, and 14 bases lay between the germline ends. The CDR3 extends over 16 amino acids. The CDR3 nucleotides are TGTGCCAGCAGCTTAGTGTGGCAGGGACTGAATGAAAAACTGTTTTTT. It yields the protein CASSLVWQGLNEKLFF.

This clonotype occurred many times. V and J are TRBV5-6 and TRBJ2-5; D may match TRBD1 or TRBD2 (5 bases each). Deletions cut 0 bases from V and 1 base from J, with 13 bases between. This CDR3 has 16 amino acids. Germline V gene lookup returns CDR1 SGHDT and CDR2 YYEEEE. The CDR3 DNA is TGTGCCAGCAGCTTGGCGGGACCCTGGGCCCAAGAGACCCAGTACTTC. Its translation: CASSLAGPWAQETQYF.

This clonotype has at least ten counts. The chain joins TRBV11-2 to TRBJ2-4; D may be TRBD1 or TRBD2 (5 bases each). Per germline, CDR1 SGHAT and CDR2 FQNNGV. CDR3 length equals 15 residues. V gave up 2 bases and J gave up 0 bases, with 8 bases separating them. For the CDR3, the DNA is TGTGCCAGCAGCTTACCCGGGACAGCCAAAAACATTCAGTACTTC. Protein product: CASSLPGTAKNIQYF.

With regard to this clonotype: One end of the junction varies from germline; a read error may be responsible. The chain couples TRBV7-2 to TRBJ2-3; 11 bases line up with TRBD2. Germline CDR1 SGHTA, CDR2 FQGNSA. The CDR3 runs 14 residues. The CDR3 sequence is CAGSLAGGSDTQYF. CDR3 DNA sequence: TGTGCCGGCAGCTTAGCGGGGGGGTCCGATACGCAGTATTTT.

At least ten counts were recorded for this clonotype. This chain uses TRBV12-3 or TRBV12-4 with TRBJ2-5; maybe TRBD2 (7 bases). The CDR3 covers 15 residues. With 3 bases removed from V and 4 bases from J, the gap between germline ends came to 15 bases. The CDR3 DNA is TGTGCCAGCAGTTTGGAGGGGGGGCACGGAGAGACCCAGTACTTC. Translated, it gives CASSLEGGHGETQYF.

The rearrangement uses TRBV6-2 or TRBV6-3 and TRBJ2-4; 13 nucleotides agree with TRBD2. The CDR3 extends over 17 amino acids. V lost 5 bases and J lost 5; bases outside the gene matches: 9. The germline gives CDR1 MNHEY, CDR2 SVGEGT. The CDR3 region has the DNA TGTGCCAGCAGTCGCGGACTAGCGGGGGTCGAAGAAAACATTCAGTACTTC. Its protein is CASSRGLAGVEENIQYF.

This clonotype was found many times. The chain combines TRBV5-8 with TRBJ1-5, with D maybe TRBD1 (6 bases). Germline V gene lookup returns CDR1 SGHTS and CDR2 YDEGEE. With 0 bases removed from V and 4 bases from J, the gap between germline ends came to 14 bases. The CDR3 contains 16 residues. CDR3 in DNA: TGTGCCAGCAGCTTGGATAGGGGGGGGATTAATCAGCCCCAGCATTTT. Amino acids: CASSLDRGGINQPQHF.

The rearrangement uses TRBV6-2 or TRBV6-3 and TRBJ1-1; a weak D match, TRBD1 (5 bases). This CDR3 contains 14 residues. Germline V lookup: CDR1 MNHEY, CDR2 SVGEGT. V was pared by 4 bases and J by 4 bases, with 13 bases between. The CDR3 sequence: CASSFRGRGTEAFF. CDR3 DNA sequence: TGTGCCAGCAGTTTTAGGGGTAGAGGCACTGAAGCTTTCTTT.

This clonotype has a count of ten or more. The chain couples TRBV10-1 to TRBJ2-7; D is unresolved. The CDR3 covers 13 residues. Trimming left V 7 bases short and J 6 bases short, with 16 bases between. Germline CDR1 and CDR2: WNHNN and SYGVQD (reference sequence). In nucleotides, the CDR3 is TGCGCCAGCATTGGCGAAAAAAGGGCCGAGCAGTACTTC. Protein product: CASIGEKRAEQYF.

In this sample, this clonotype turned up a few times. The rearrangement uses TRBV6-2 or TRBV6-3 and TRBJ1-1; tentatively, D is TRBD1 (5 bases). The CDR3 is made up of 14 amino acids. From germline, CDR1 is MNHEY and CDR2 SVGEGT. The V and J ends lost 2 bases and 5 bases respectively, with 12 bases between them. DNA for the CDR3: TGTGCCAGCAGTTACGGACTTGAGGGGACTGAAGCTTTCTTT. Amino acid sequence: CASSYGLEGTEAFF.

This clonotype was counted only a few times. J is TRBJ1-3 and V is TRBV10-3; D is unresolved. Between the trimmed V and J ends, which lost 6 bases and 0 bases, there was a span of 6 bases. Looked up from germline, CDR1 is ENHRY and CDR2 is SYGVKD. CDR3 size: 13 residues. The CDR3 DNA sequence: TGTGCCATCAGGGTGGACTCTGGAAACACCATATATTTT. It translates to CAIRVDSGNTIYF.